The 27 T cell receptor beta chains in this list originate from one sample, sequenced in a study of shared clonotypes between healthy human individuals. This table comes from immunoSEQ multiplex PCR, and its TCRdb copy is limited to in-frame clones, with some not included. This repertoire shows about 110,000 clones, less than 80% found once; its top ten account for around 25%. Sequencing was done on a sample of memory CD8+ T cells sorted from blood. Subset of the sample: CD45RO+ cells pooled with CCR7-negative TemRA cells. These receptors originate from a woman in her twenties or thirties in good health.

This clone was seen ten or more times. This may stem from a read error, because a much larger clone lies one nucleotide away. Other DNA sequences in this sample translate to the same CDR3. The chain joins TRBV6-1 to TRBJ2-7; weak D call: TRBD2 (6 bases). Germline CDR1 MNHNS, CDR2 SASEGT. The ends were cut back, 4 bases at V and 0 bases at J, with 10 bases in the middle. This CDR3 is built from 14 residues. Here the CDR3 reads CASSGRGSSYEQYF. The CDR3 nucleotides read TGTGCCAGCAGTGGGAGGGGTAGCTCCTACGAGCAGTACTTC.

The genes are TRBV29-1 and TRBJ1-2; the D is unclear. This CDR3 spans 17 amino acids. The ends were cut back, 0 bases at V and 2 bases at J, with 19 bases in the middle. Looked up from germline, CDR1 is SQVTM and CDR2 is ANQGSEA. The DNA for the CDR3 is TGCAGCGTTGAAGAGTACTTATCTGGGTGGGAGAACTATGGCTACACCTTC. This sequence encodes CSVEEYLSGWENYGYTF.

This clone was seen repeatedly, ten times or more. This sequence joins TRBV19 and TRBJ1-1, with a possible D match to TRBD1 (5 bases). Germline assignment: CDR1 LNHDA and CDR2 SQIVND (reference sequence). There are 16 residues in the CDR3. With 7 bases removed from V and 3 bases from J, the gap between germline ends came to 21 bases. The CDR3 nucleotides are TGTGCCAGTACTCCACCCAATTCAGGGTTGCACACTGAAGCTTTCTTT. Its translation is CASTPPNSGLHTEAFF.

The chain joins TRBV6-1 to TRBJ1-5; 7 nucleotides match TRBD1. This CDR3 is built from 16 residues. In germline, CDR1 is MNHNS, CDR2 SASEGT. The V gene end was trimmed by 2 bases and the J gene end by 4 bases; junction bases not matched to a gene: 8. CDR3 nucleotide sequence: TGTGCCAGCAGTGAACGGGGACAGAATGTTAATCAGCCCCAGCATTTT. Its translation is CASSERGQNVNQPQHF.

The rearrangement joins TRBV15 to TRBJ2-7; D tentatively reads TRBD1 or TRBD2 (6 bases each). CDR3 length: 16 residues. The V end was cut by 0 bases, the J end by 5 bases, with 17 bases between. The germline V gene has CDR1 LNHNV and CDR2 YYDKDF (reference sequence). For the CDR3, the DNA is TGTGCCACCAGCAGAGATCCTCCGGGGGCGGGCGACGAGCAGTACTTC. Translated: CATSRDPPGAGDEQYF.

Comment on this clone: At one end the junction does not follow the germline gene, possibly because of a read error. This chain connects TRBV18 to TRBJ2-7, with D perhaps matching TRBD1 (5 bases). The CDR3 sequence is 14 residues long. Germline-derived CDR1 and CDR2 are KGHSH and LQKENI. The CDR3 spells CASSHLTDSYEQYF. The CDR3 nucleotides read TGTGCCAGCTCACATCTGACAGACTCATACGAGCAGTATTTC. Complete variable domain (other parts from reference TRBV18 and TRBJ2-7): NAGVMQNPRHLVRRRGQEARLRCSPMKGHSHVYWYRQLPEEGLKFMVYLQKENIIDESGMPKERFSAEFPKEGPSILRIQQVVRGDSAAYFCASSHLTDSYEQYFGPGTRLTVT.

The genes are TRBV2 and TRBJ1-5; weak D call: TRBD1 (5 bases). CDR1 is SNHLY, CDR2 FYNNEI, per germline. V lost 4 bases and J 3 bases, leaving 16 bases between the germline ends. This CDR3 has 16 residues. CDR3 region: CASSGVGSGANQPQHF. The CDR3 DNA reads as TGTGCCAGCAGTGGAGTAGGGAGCGGGGCCAATCAGCCCCAGCATTTT.

The rearrangement uses TRBV4-2 and TRBJ2-1; TRBD2 agrees at 9 bases. Looked up from germline, CDR1 is LGHNA and CDR2 is YNFKEQ. V trimming: 1 base; J trimming: 7 bases; junction bases outside the gene matches: 11. This CDR3 region has 17 residues. The CDR3 here is CASSQVGSREGGNEQFF. CDR3 coding DNA: TGTGCCAGCAGCCAAGTTGGCTCGCGGGAGGGCGGGAATGAGCAGTTCTTC.

V is TRBV7-2 and J is TRBJ2-7; no firm D call. The ends were cut back, 1 base at V and 6 bases at J, with 7 bases in the middle. CDR1 is SGHTA, CDR2 FQGNSA, per germline. This CDR3 comprises 12 residues. CDR3 bases: TGTGCCAGCAGCTTAGGGTTGAGCGAGCAGTACTTC. Translated, it gives CASSLGLSEQYF.

The J gene is TRBJ2-2, the V gene TRBV25-1; D possibly corresponds to TRBD1 (6 bases). The length of the CDR3 is 15 residues. Germline loops: CDR1 MGHDK, CDR2 SYGVNS. V was clipped by 3 bases and J by 0 bases, with 8 bases between them. The CDR3 sequence: CASSDQGSNTGELFF. The CDR3 nucleotides read TGTGCCAGCAGTGACCAGGGGTCGAACACCGGGGAGCTGTTTTTT.

This chain links TRBV28 with TRBJ2-7; a possible D gene is TRBD1 (5 bases). This CDR3 spans 15 amino acids. The V gene's germline CDR1 is MDHEN and CDR2 SYDVKM. The V and J ends lost 7 bases and 4 bases respectively, with 20 bases between them. The CDR3 protein is CASNGVGERGYEQYF. CDR3 in DNA: TGTGCCAGCAATGGGGTAGGAGAAAGGGGTTACGAGCAGTACTTC.

This clone has only one observation. The chain couples TRBV5-4 to TRBJ2-7; D unclear. V lost 2 bases to trimming and J lost 4 bases, with 7 bases between them. Germline values: CDR1 SGHNT, CDR2 YYREEE (reference sequence). CDR3 length equals 12 residues. The CDR3 protein is CASSFVGYEQYF. DNA of the CDR3: TGTGCCAGCAGCTTCGTGGGGTACGAGCAGTACTTC.

This clone was counted ten times or more. V gene TRBV5-6 combines with J gene TRBJ1-2; D may be TRBD1 (5 bases). V lost 0 bases, J lost 4 bases, and 10 bases lay in between. Germline-derived CDR1 and CDR2 are SGHDT and YYEEEE. This CDR3 is built from 14 residues. CDR3: CASSLGLDIYGYTF. Here the CDR3 DNA reads TGTGCCAGCAGCTTGGGTTTGGACATCTATGGCTACACCTTC. Full variable domain (rest looked up from reference TRBV5-6 and TRBJ1-2): DAGVTQSPTHLIKTRGQQVTLRCSPKSGHDTVSWYQQALGQGPQFIFQYYEEEERQRGNFPDRFSGHQFPNYSSELNVNALLLGDSALYLCASSLGLDIYGYTFGSGTRLTVV.

This clone has a handful of counts. The chain has TRBV10-1 and TRBJ2-1; 7 nucleotides align to TRBD2. The CDR3 contains 15 residues. J was trimmed by 4 bases and V by 3 bases; bases with no gene match: 6. CDR1 is WNHNN, CDR2 SYGVQD, per germline (reference sequence). The CDR3: CASSDASSGYNEQFF. Written as DNA, the CDR3 is TGCGCCAGCAGTGATGCGTCTAGCGGTTACAATGAGCAGTTCTTC.

The chain couples TRBV19 to TRBJ1-2, with TRBD1 identical over 7 bases. This CDR3 has 15 amino acids. With V trimmed by 5 bases and J by 3 bases, 9 bases remained unmatched. Germline CDR1 and CDR2: LNHDA and SQIVND (reference sequence). The CDR3 DNA is TGTGCCAGTAGTTCCCGGGACAGAGACTACTATGGCTACACCTTC. Protein: CASSSRDRDYYGYTF.

V gene TRBV2 combines with J gene TRBJ1-5, with D possibly being TRBD1 (5 bases). The CDR3 has 13 residues. With 7 bases removed from V and 6 bases from J, the gap between germline ends came to 13 bases. CDR1 and CDR2 (germline): SNHLY, FYNNEI. The CDR3: CASTEQGGQPQHF. CDR3 in DNA: TGTGCCAGCACTGAGCAGGGTGGTCAGCCCCAGCATTTT.

The chain couples TRBV19 to TRBJ1-2; 9 nucleotides align to TRBD1. J was trimmed by 8 bases and V by 5 bases; bases with no gene match: 12. The CDR3 length is 15 residues. The V gene's germline CDR1 is LNHDA and CDR2 SQIVND (reference sequence). Here the CDR3 reads CASSSSSGTGKGYTF. DNA of the CDR3: TGTGCCAGTAGTTCCAGCTCCGGGACAGGGAAAGGCTACACCTTC. The variable domain in full, completed from reference TRBV19 and TRBJ1-2, reads DGGITQSPKYLFRKEGQNVTLSCEQNLNHDAMYWYRQDPGQGLRLIYYSQIVNDFQKGDIAEGYSVSREKKESFPLTVTSAQKNPTAFYLCASSSSSGTGKGYTFGSGTRLTVV.

This chain links TRBV5-4 with TRBJ2-3, with 11 bases that match TRBD2. Germline V gives CDR1 SGHNT, CDR2 YYREEE (reference sequence). CDR3 length: 15 amino acids. The V gene end was trimmed by 5 bases and the J gene end by 6 bases; junction bases not matched to a gene: 8. The CDR3 DNA is TGTGCCAGCAGATTTCTAGCGGGAGGCATGGATACGCAGTATTTT. This translates into CASRFLAGGMDTQYF.

The chain has TRBV4-2 and TRBJ1-1, with D possibly TRBD1 on 5 matching bases. There are 15 residues in the CDR3. The germline V and J ends were trimmed by 3 bases and 4 bases, with 15 bases remaining between them. Germline V gene lookup returns CDR1 LGHNA and CDR2 YNFKEQ. This chain's CDR3 is CASSQRRGEGTEAFF. The DNA of the CDR3 is TGTGCCAGCAGCCAGCGCCGGGGCGAGGGCACTGAAGCTTTCTTT.

This chain joins TRBV2 and TRBJ2-5; 12 bases fit TRBD2. V lost 4 bases, J lost 2 bases, and 8 bases stayed unmatched. Germline loops: CDR1 SNHLY, CDR2 FYNNEI. This CDR3 is built from 17 residues. As DNA, the CDR3 is TGTGCCAGCAGTGGATACCCTAGCGGGAGGGGTCAAGAGACCCAGTACTTC. The encoded protein is CASSGYPSGRGQETQYF.

The J gene is TRBJ2-7, the V gene TRBV7-6, with D hard to call. There are 15 residues in the CDR3. The ends were cut back, 4 bases at V and 3 bases at J, with 16 bases in the middle. Germline CDR1 reads SGHVS; CDR2 reads FNYEAQ. The CDR3 reads CASSSEPLGNYEQYF. CDR3 bases: TGTGCCAGCAGCTCAGAGCCGCTAGGGAACTACGAGCAGTACTTC.

The chain carries TRBV6-4 and TRBJ2-7, with TRBD1 matching 7 bases. CDR3 size: 15 residues. Trimming at V came to 3 bases and at J to 0 bases, leaving 5 bases not matched to a gene. Germline V gene data show CDR1 as MRHNA and CDR2 as SNTAGT. The CDR3 region has the DNA TGTGCCAGCAGTGAAGACAGGGTCAGCTCCTACGAGCAGTACTTC. Translating it yields CASSEDRVSSYEQYF.

This clone has only a few counts. The chain is built from TRBV25-1 and TRBJ2-1; weak D call: TRBD1 (5 bases). The ends were cut back, 1 base at V and 9 bases at J, with 7 bases in the middle. The CDR3 length is 12 residues. Germline V gene data show CDR1 as MGHDK and CDR2 as SYGVNS. The CDR3 loop reads CASSELGAEQFF. The DNA of the CDR3 is TGTGCCAGCAGTGAATTAGGGGCTGAGCAGTTCTTC. The whole variable domain, remainder taken from reference TRBV25-1 and TRBJ2-1, is EADIYQTPRYLVIGTGKKITLECSQTMGHDKMYWYQQDPGMELHLIHYSYGVNSTEKGDLSSESTVSRIRTEHFPLTLESARPSHTSQYLCASSELGAEQFFGPGTRLTVL.

This rearrangement joins TRBV6-1 to TRBJ2-7, with D hard to call. CDR3 length equals 15 residues. Trimming left V 2 bases short and J 1 base short, with 12 bases between. Germline V gene data show CDR1 as MNHNS and CDR2 as SASEGT. CDR3 DNA sequence: TGTGCCAGCAGTGAATTTGTGGTGAATTCCTACGAGCAGTACTTC. Its translation is CASSEFVVNSYEQYF.

V is TRBV28 and J is TRBJ2-1, with a tentative D call TRBD1 (7 bases). Germline V gene lookup returns CDR1 MDHEN and CDR2 SYDVKM. CDR3 length equals 15 residues. V was shortened by 6 bases and J by 2 bases, with 14 bases between the two germline ends. In nucleotides, the CDR3 is TGTGCCAGCAGCTCAATCAGGGGGGCCTACAATGAGCAGTTCTTC. This gives the protein CASSSIRGAYNEQFF. The full variable domain, completed using reference TRBV28 and TRBJ2-1, is DVKVTQSSRYLVKRTGEKVFLECVQDMDHENMFWYRQDPGLGLRLIYFSYDVKMKEKGDIPEGYSVSREKKERFSLILESASTNQTSMYLCASSSIRGAYNEQFFGPGTRLTVL.

This clone has at least ten counts. The J gene is TRBJ2-5, the V gene TRBV7-8; D not resolved. In germline, CDR1 is SGHVS, CDR2 FQNEAQ. The CDR3 extends over 14 amino acids. V dropped 1 base and J dropped 2 bases, with 8 bases sitting between them. Written as DNA, the CDR3 is TGTGCCAGCAGCTTAGTACCTGAACAAGAGACCCAGTACTTC. It codes for CASSLVPEQETQYF. The variable domain in full, with the rest retrieved from reference TRBV7-8 and TRBJ2-5, is GAGVSQSPRYKVAKRGQDVALRCDPISGHVSLFWYQQALGQGPEFLTYFQNEAQLDKSGLPSDRFFAERPEGSVSTLKIQRTQQEDSAVYLCASSLVPEQETQYFGPGTRLLVL.

The chain carries TRBV5-1 and TRBJ1-1; a weak D match, TRBD1 (5 bases). The CDR3 totals 14 residues. The germline gives CDR1 SGHRS, CDR2 YFSETQ. V dropped 2 bases and J dropped 2 bases, with 10 bases sitting between them. The CDR3 region has the DNA TGCGCCAGCAGCTTTTCGGGGGTAAACACTGAAGCTTTCTTT. Its translation is CASSFSGVNTEAFF.